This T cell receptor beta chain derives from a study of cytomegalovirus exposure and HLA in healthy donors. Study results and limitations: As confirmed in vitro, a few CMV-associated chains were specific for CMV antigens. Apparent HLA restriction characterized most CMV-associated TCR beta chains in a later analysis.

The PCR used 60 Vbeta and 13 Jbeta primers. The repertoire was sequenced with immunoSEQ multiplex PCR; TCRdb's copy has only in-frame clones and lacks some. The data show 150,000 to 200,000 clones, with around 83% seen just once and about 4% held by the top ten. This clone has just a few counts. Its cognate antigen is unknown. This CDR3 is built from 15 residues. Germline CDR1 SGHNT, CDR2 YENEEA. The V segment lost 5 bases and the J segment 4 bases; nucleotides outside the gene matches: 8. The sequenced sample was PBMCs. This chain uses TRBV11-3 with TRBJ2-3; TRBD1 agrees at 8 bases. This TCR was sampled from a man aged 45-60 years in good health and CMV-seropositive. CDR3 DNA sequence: TGTGCCAGCAGCCCAGGACAGGGAAGAGCAGATACGCAGTATTTT. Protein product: CASSPGQGRADTQYF.